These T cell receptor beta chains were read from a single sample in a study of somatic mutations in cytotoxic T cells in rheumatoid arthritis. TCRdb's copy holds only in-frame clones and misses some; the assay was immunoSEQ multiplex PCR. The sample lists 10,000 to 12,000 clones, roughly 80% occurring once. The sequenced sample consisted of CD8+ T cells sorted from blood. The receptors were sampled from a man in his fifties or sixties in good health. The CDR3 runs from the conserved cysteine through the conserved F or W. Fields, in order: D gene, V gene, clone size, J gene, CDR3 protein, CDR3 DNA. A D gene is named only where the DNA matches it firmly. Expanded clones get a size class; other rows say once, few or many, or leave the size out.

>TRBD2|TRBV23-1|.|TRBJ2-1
CASSQNREGAEQFF
TGCGCCAGCAGCCAAAATCGGGAGGGAGCCGAGCAGTTCTTC
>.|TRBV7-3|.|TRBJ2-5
CASSRQGSETQYF
TGTGCCAGCAGCCGCCAGGGGTCAGAGACCCAGTACTTC
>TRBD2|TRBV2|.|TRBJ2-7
CASRDIAGGSYEQYF
TGTGCCAGCAGGGACATAGCGGGAGGATCGTACGAGCAGTACTTC
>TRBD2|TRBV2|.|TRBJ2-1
CASSETGTSHNEQFF
TGTGCCAGCAGCGAAACCGGGACTAGTCACAATGAGCAGTTCTTC
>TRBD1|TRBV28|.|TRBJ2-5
CASKEQGGETQYF
TGTGCCAGCAAGGAACAGGGGGGAGAGACCCAGTACTTC
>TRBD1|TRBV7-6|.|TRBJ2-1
CASSLSGTGGNEQFF
TGTGCCAGCAGCCTGTCCGGGACAGGGGGCAATGAGCAGTTCTTC
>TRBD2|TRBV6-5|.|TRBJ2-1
CASKKREERYNEQFF
TGTGCCAGCAAAAAACGGGAGGAGAGGTACAATGAGCAGTTCTTC
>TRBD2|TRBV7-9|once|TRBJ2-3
CASSHPGTSGTYTDTQYF
TGTGCCAGCAGCCATCCCGGGACTAGCGGGACTTATACAGATACGCAGTATTTT
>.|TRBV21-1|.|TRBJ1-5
CASSKVGSPLRQPQHF
TGTGCCAGCAGCAAAGTAGGGAGCCCTCTCCGTCAGCCCCAGCATTTT
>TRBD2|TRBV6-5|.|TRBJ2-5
CASTSGRPEETQYF
TGTGCCAGTACTAGCGGGAGGCCGGAAGAGACCCAGTACTTC
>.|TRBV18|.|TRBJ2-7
CASSPPPTGSYEQYF
TGTGCCAGCTCCCCCCCGCCGACAGGTTCCTACGAGCAGTACTTC
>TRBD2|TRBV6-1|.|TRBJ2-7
CASSDELAGAYEQYF
TGTGCCAGCAGTGACGAACTAGCGGGGGCCTACGAGCAGTACTTC
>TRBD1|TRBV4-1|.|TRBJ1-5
CASSHRTGGADQPQHF
TGCGCCAGCAGCCACCGGACAGGGGGCGCAGATCAGCCCCAGCATTTT
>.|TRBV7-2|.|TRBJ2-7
CASSLWSGVGRDYEQYF
TGTGCCAGCAGCTTATGGAGTGGAGTGGGCAGGGACTACGAGCAGTACTTC
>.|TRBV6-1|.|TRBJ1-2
CASPNRFDRYGYTF
TGTGCCAGCCCGAACAGGTTCGATCGGTATGGCTACACCTTC
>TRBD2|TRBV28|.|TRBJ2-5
CASSLWESGGEETQYF
TGTGCCAGCAGTTTATGGGAGTCGGGGGGGGAGGAGACCCAGTACTTC
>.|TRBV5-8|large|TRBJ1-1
CASSFLGRWRTEAFF
TGTGCCAGCAGCTTTTTAGGTCGTTGGAGGACTGAAGCTTTCTTT
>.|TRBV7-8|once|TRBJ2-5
CASSSWSASLQETQYF
TGTGCCAGCAGCTCCTGGTCGGCTAGCCTACAAGAGACCCAGTACTTC
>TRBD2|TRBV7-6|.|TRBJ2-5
CASSPGLAGVLKTQYF
TGTGCCAGCAGCCCGGGACTAGCGGGAGTCTTAAAGACCCAGTACTTC
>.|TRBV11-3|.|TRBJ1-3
CASSLDSANTIYF
TGTGCCAGCAGCTTAGATTCAGCGAACACCATATATTTT
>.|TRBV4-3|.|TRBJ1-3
CASSPGGGYSGNTIYF
TGCGCCAGCAGCCCTGGGGGGGGCTACTCTGGAAACACCATATATTTT
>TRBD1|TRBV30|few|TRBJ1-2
CAWRLKMVGGAVGYTF
TGTGCCTGGAGGCTAAAGATGGTAGGGGGCGCGGTGGGCTACACCTTC
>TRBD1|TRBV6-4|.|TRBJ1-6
CASSATGGSGNSPLHF
TGTGCCAGCAGTGCGACAGGGGGATCGGGAAATTCACCCCTCCACTTT
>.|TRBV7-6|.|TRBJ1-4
CASSLDGGADEKLFF
TGTGCCAGCAGCTTAGATGGGGGGGCCGATGAAAAACTGTTTTTT
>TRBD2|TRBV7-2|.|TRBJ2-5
CASSLGAGGHETQYF
TGTGCCAGCAGCTTGGGAGCGGGGGGGCATGAGACCCAGTACTTC
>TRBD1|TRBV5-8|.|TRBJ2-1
CASSLRGGLVSNEQFF
TGTGCCAGCAGCTTGCGAGGGGGCTTGGTTTCGAATGAGCAGTTCTTC
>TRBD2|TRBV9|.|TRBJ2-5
CASSGPGGASQYF
TGTGCCAGCAGCGGACCGGGGGGTGCGTCCCAGTACTTC
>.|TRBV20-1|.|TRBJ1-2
CSARPENGYTF
TGCAGTGCGCGGCCGGAGAATGGCTACACCTTC